This TCR beta chain was identified in a study of T cells in Graves' hyperthyroidism and ophthalmopathy. Study details: Peripheral blood was secured at the point of initial diagnosis, before any treatment. Study-wide results and caveats: Using 13 V-J features, a model discriminated ophthalmopathy from stable hyperthyroidism. Clonotypes that were expanded in thyroid above 0.001 mostly appeared in blood too.

There are a few counts of this clonotype. The antigen is unknown. The source material, RNA transcripts, was used to amplify TCR beta CDR3 regions. HTBI primers drove first-round RT-PCR of the TCR CDR3. TCRdb passed the multiplex PCR reads through MiXCR, listing each CDR3 protein once. The sample includes about half a million distinct CDR3 sequences, about 20% seen only once; the top ten take approximately 49%. Input material: blood. The clonotype comes from a woman aged 70 to 79 with Graves' ophthalmopathy.

CDR3 in amino acids: CASSYRERGAQYF. For the CDR3, the DNA is TGTGCCAGCAGTTACCGGGAACGCGGTGCCCAGTACTTC. The chain links TRBV28 to TRBJ2-5, with a weak D call TRBD2 (5 bases). V was clipped by 4 bases and J by 9 bases, with 15 bases between them. This CDR3 has 13 residues. Germline V gene sequence: CDR1 MDHEN, CDR2 SYDVKM.